This is a list of T cell receptor beta chains from one sample in a study of neurological immune-mediated disorders. Each CDR3 protein is one row after TCRdb ran MiXCR on the 5' RACE reads. Counted here are 90,000 to 150,000 distinct CDR3 sequences, more than 2.5% occurring once; the ten biggest clones make up over 1%. The sequenced material came from PBMCs. The receptors stem from a woman in her twenties or thirties with multiple sclerosis. Both conserved end residues are part of each CDR3. Fields, in order: clone size, D gene, V gene, J gene, CDR3 DNA, CDR3 protein. A D gene is named only where the DNA matches it firmly. Some rows mark clone size as missing; the rest say once, few, many or name a class of expanded clone.

many,TRBD1,TRBV20-1,TRBJ1-6,TGCAGTGCTAGAGATTCGGGACAGGGTCTGGGGAATTCACCCCTCCACTTT,CSARDSGQGLGNSPLHF
many,NA,TRBV5-6,TRBJ2-5,TGTGCCAGCAGCTTCAGACCGGGGGAGACCCAGTACTTC,CASSFRPGETQYF
many,NA,TRBV20-1,TRBJ1-2,TGCAGTGCTAGAGATCTGTGGGGCATCTATGGCTACACCTTC,CSARDLWGIYGYTF
many,NA,TRBV18,TRBJ1-4,TGTGCCAGCTCACCAATGGGTGAAAAACTGTTTTTT,CASSPMGEKLFF
many,NA,TRBV5-1,TRBJ1-2,TGCGCCAGCCACCCGGGGAACTATGGCTACACCTTC,CASHPGNYGYTF
many,TRBD1,TRBV29-1,TRBJ2-3,TGCAGCGTTGTTACAGGGGTCTCAGGGACAGATACGCAGTATTTT,CSVVTGVSGTDTQYF
few,TRBD2,TRBV18,TRBJ2-1,TGTGCCAGCTCACCCCTAGCGGGGCTTTCCTACAATGAGCAGTTCTTC,CASSPLAGLSYNEQFF
many,NA,TRBV7-9,TRBJ1-2,TGTGCCAGCAGCTCCTCGTTCCGGAGGCTTGGCTACACCTTC,CASSSSFRRLGYTF
few,TRBD2,TRBV6-2/TRBV6-3,TRBJ2-2,TGTGCCAGCAGTTACTTGGCGGGAGGGCTTCACGGGGAGCTGTTTTTT,CASSYLAGGLHGELFF
many,TRBD1,TRBV12-3/TRBV12-4,TRBJ1-6,TGTGCCAGCAGCCAGGGACAGGGGGCACGTTCACCCCTCCACTTT,CASSQGQGARSPLHF
NA,NA,TRBV20-1,TRBJ1-2,TGCAGTGCTGTCTGGGCCGCCGGCTATGGCTACACCTTC,CSAVWAAGYGYTF
many,NA,TRBV6-5,TRBJ2-2,TGTGCCAGCGCCCCCGACCCCGCGGGACGGAACACCGGGGAGCTGTTTTTT,CASAPDPAGRNTGELFF
many,NA,TRBV6-2/TRBV6-3,TRBJ1-5,TGTGCCAGCAGTTACCGCTTTTCTAATCAGCCCCAGCATTTT,CASSYRFSNQPQHF
many,TRBD2,TRBV9,TRBJ2-3,TGTGCCAGCAGCGTTTTTAGCGGGGGAGTGACAGATACGCAGTATTTT,CASSVFSGGVTDTQYF
many,NA,TRBV7-9,TRBJ1-1,TGTGCCAGCAGCGCCCAGGGCACTGAAGCTTTCTTT,CASSAQGTEAFF
many,TRBD2,TRBV20-1,TRBJ2-2,TGCAGTGCTAGAGTGGCTAGCGGGAGATTTGGCGGGGAGCTGTTTTTT,CSARVASGRFGGELFF
many,NA,TRBV4-1,TRBJ2-7,TGCGCCAGCAGCCAAGATCAGACAGGAATATACGAGCAGTACTTC,CASSQDQTGIYEQYF
many,TRBD1,TRBV7-9,TRBJ2-1,TGTGCCAGCAGCTTCGACGCCGGGACAGGGTGGGATGAGCAGTTCTTC,CASSFDAGTGWDEQFF
many,TRBD1,TRBV20-1,TRBJ1-1,TGCAGTGCGCCGACAGGGGCGAACACTGAAGCTTTCTTT,CSAPTGANTEAFF
many,TRBD2,TRBV9,TRBJ2-1,TGTGCCAGCAGCTCCCTTAGCGGGGGGAGCCGCGAGCAGTTCTTC,CASSSLSGGSREQFF
many,TRBD1,TRBV10-3,TRBJ2-7,TGTGCCATCAGTGGAACCGGGACAGGGGCCTACGAGCAGTACTTC,CAISGTGTGAYEQYF
many,TRBD2,TRBV4-3,TRBJ2-3,TGCGCCAGCAGCCAAGATCGGGGAGCGGGAGGGTTATTGGCCCTTGGGGATACGCAGTATTTT,CASSQDRGAGGLLALGDTQYF
NA,NA,TRBV7-2,TRBJ2-3,TGTGCCAGCAGCAAACTAGATTCCACGCAGTATTTT,CASSKLDSTQYF
many,NA,TRBV20-1,TRBJ2-1,TGCAGTGCTGTCGGCAGGAGGGTGGACAATGAGCAGTTCTTC,CSAVGRRVDNEQFF
many,NA,TRBV6-2/TRBV6-3,TRBJ1-2,TGTGCCAGCAGTTCTGGTGGAGGCTACACCTTC,CASSSGGGYTF
many,NA,TRBV20-1,TRBJ2-7,TGCAGTGCTGCGGACCTAAGGGGGCAGTACTTC,CSAADLRGQYF
many,NA,TRBV29-1,TRBJ1-1,TGCAGCGTTGACGGGGGCCCGAACACTGAAGCTTTCTTT,CSVDGGPNTEAFF
many,NA,TRBV7-9,TRBJ1-4,TGTGCCAGCAGCCTCTCAGGGAGGGAGGAAAAACTGTTTTTT,CASSLSGREEKLFF
many,NA,TRBV5-1,TRBJ1-6,TGCGCCAGCGGGGGCGGGAGCTCCTATAATTCACCCCTCCACTTT,CASGGGSSYNSPLHF
many,NA,TRBV7-9,TRBJ1-4,TGTGCCAGCAGCTCCTCGCCAGGGGTGAATGAAAAACTGTTTTTT,CASSSSPGVNEKLFF
many,NA,TRBV29-1,TRBJ1-5,TGCAGCGCCCGCCAGACTGAGGATCAGCCCCAGCATTTT,CSARQTEDQPQHF
many,NA,TRBV5-1,TRBJ1-1,TGCGCCAGCGAAAACTATCCCGGACAGAAGAACACTGAAGCTTTCTTT,CASENYPGQKNTEAFF
many,NA,TRBV5-6,TRBJ1-3,TGTGCCAGCAGCCCTGTGTCTGGAAACACCATATATTTT,CASSPVSGNTIYF
many,NA,TRBV20-1,TRBJ2-7,TGCAGTGCGTCAGGACAGCTTCGACTTTACGAGCAGTACTTC,CSASGQLRLYEQYF
many,NA,TRBV7-6,TRBJ2-7,TGTGCCAGCAGCTTAGGTACGGCTTCGAGGGAGCAGTACTTC,CASSLGTASREQYF
many,NA,TRBV5-1,TRBJ2-2,TGCGCCAGCAGCTTGGATGGGGGGCGCCCCGGGGAGCTGTTTTTT,CASSLDGGRPGELFF
many,NA,TRBV19,TRBJ1-6,TGTGCCAGTAGTCGGGCAGGGGTGTCCTATAATTCACCCCTCCACTTT,CASSRAGVSYNSPLHF
many,TRBD2,TRBV5-5,TRBJ2-1,TGTGCCAGCAGCTGGCGGCCTAGCGGAAGTGGCAATGAGCAGTTCTTC,CASSWRPSGSGNEQFF
few,NA,TRBV5-1,TRBJ2-6,TGCGCCAGCAGCTTGGGAGGGTTCGTTAGCTCTGGGGCCAACGTCCTGACTTTC,CASSLGGFVSSGANVLTF
many,TRBD1,TRBV7-9,TRBJ2-7,TGTGCCAGCAGCTTACGGGCAGGGGGCCCATACGAGCAGTACTTC,CASSLRAGGPYEQYF